These 17 T cell receptor beta chains share one sample of origin, sequenced in a study of identical twins. TCRdb ran MiXCR on the 5' RACE reads and lists one entry per CDR3 protein. The sample has about 450,000 distinct CDR3 sequences; about 18% are singletons. The material sequenced was naive T cells sorted from blood. All receptors come from a man in his forties or fifties in good health.

This clonotype was counted many times. The V and J genes are TRBV13 and TRBJ2-5; TRBD1 agrees at 10 bases. The CDR3 has 15 residues. Looked up from germline, CDR1 is PRHDT and CDR2 is FYEKMQ (reference sequence). Trimming removed 1 base from V and 5 bases from J; junction bases left unmatched: 4. CDR3 region: CASSLEGQGFETQYF. The CDR3 coding sequence is TGTGCCAGCAGCTTAGAGGGACAGGGGTTCGAGACCCAGTACTTC. Looking up the rest from reference TRBV13 and TRBJ2-5 gives the full variable domain: AAGVIQSPRHLIKEKRETATLKCYPIPRHDTVYWYQQGPGQDPQFLISFYEKMQSDKGSIPDRFSAQQFSDYHSELNMSSLELGDSALYFCASSLEGQGFETQYFGPGTRLLVL.

This clonotype was picked up many times. CDR3 coding DNA: TGTGCCAGCAGCTTAGTCAGGGGGCGATCCTACGAGCAGTACTTC. The encoded protein is CASSLVRGRSYEQYF. This chain uses TRBV7-9 with TRBJ2-7, with 8 bases identical to TRBD1. This CDR3 is 15 amino acids long. J was trimmed by 1 base and V by 1 base; bases with no gene match: 3. CDR1 and CDR2 (germline): SEHNR, FQNEAQ (reference sequence).

J is TRBJ2-1 and V is TRBV27; tentative D call: TRBD1 (6 bases). V lost 4 bases and J lost 0, with 19 bases in between. Per germline, CDR1 MNHEY and CDR2 SMNVEV (reference sequence). The CDR3 is 18 amino acids. The CDR3 spells CASSSQIHRVNSYNEQFF. In nucleotides, the CDR3 is TGTGCCAGCAGTTCACAAATTCACAGGGTCAACTCCTACAATGAGCAGTTCTTC.

The gene calls are TRBV12-3 or TRBV12-4 and TRBJ1-3, with D possibly being TRBD1 (6 bases). V lost 5 bases to trimming and J lost 2 bases, with 13 bases between them. CDR3 size: 15 residues. In DNA form, the CDR3 reads TGTGCCAGCAGTCCCTACGGGGGGCCTGGAAACACCATATATTTT. Translated: CASSPYGGPGNTIYF.

This clonotype was seen ten or more times. This chain joins TRBV6-2 or TRBV6-3 and TRBJ2-1; D remains ambiguous. V gave up 4 bases and J gave up 1 base, with 17 bases separating them. CDR3 length: 17 residues. The germline CDR1 and CDR2 sequences are MNHEY and SVGEGT. The chain's CDR3 is CASSWGKFKRSYNEQFF. CDR3 nucleotide sequence: TGTGCCAGCAGTTGGGGAAAGTTTAAAAGGTCCTACAATGAGCAGTTCTTC.

This clonotype was found many times. The V gene is TRBV19, the J gene TRBJ2-1; no definite D call. The CDR3 length is 17 residues. Germline CDR1 and CDR2: LNHDA and SQIVND (reference sequence). V was trimmed by 7 bases and J by 5 bases, leaving 24 bases between them. The chain's CDR3 is CASNSGFFRRLNNEQFF. The CDR3 DNA follows: TGTGCCAGTAATTCTGGATTCTTTCGGCGGTTAAACAATGAGCAGTTCTTC.

The gene calls are TRBV7-8 and TRBJ2-7; a weak D match, TRBD1 (7 bases). V lost 5 bases and J 0 bases, leaving 17 bases between the germline ends. The CDR3 covers 16 residues. Germline values: CDR1 SGHVS, CDR2 FQNEAQ. CDR3 in DNA: TGTGCCAGCAGCCAGGGGGGCGGGGCAAGCTCCTACGAGCAGTACTTC. This encodes CASSQGGGASSYEQYF.

This clonotype was found many times. The genes are TRBV5-1 and TRBJ2-7; TRBD1 matches at 11 bases. The V gene's germline CDR1 is SGHRS and CDR2 YFSETQ. The V and J ends lost 4 bases and 3 bases, in that order; junction bases with no gene match: 12. The CDR3 covers 17 residues. The CDR3, as DNA: TGCGCCAGCAGCCCGGTTGTCTCGGGACAGGGGGGCTACGAGCAGTACTTC. Translation: CASSPVVSGQGGYEQYF.

There are many counts of this clonotype. This sequence joins TRBV7-9 and TRBJ1-5; TRBD1 might be the D (6 bases). The CDR3 covers 14 residues. Germline CDR1 reads SEHNR; CDR2 reads FQNEAQ (reference sequence). V dropped 1 base and J dropped 5 bases, with 9 bases sitting between them. The CDR3 nucleotides are TGTGCCAGCAGCTTAGGGACAGTCTATCAGCCCCAGCATTTT. Its protein is CASSLGTVYQPQHF.

The sample holds a few counts of this clonotype. The chain has TRBV5-1 and TRBJ2-5; D assignment may be TRBD1 or TRBD2 (5 bases each). V was trimmed by 3 bases and J by 5 bases, leaving 11 bases between them. The V gene's germline CDR1 is SGHRS and CDR2 YFSETQ. The CDR3 is 13 residues long. CDR3: CASSSGLSETQYF. Written as DNA, the CDR3 is TGCGCCAGCAGCTCGGGGCTCTCGGAGACCCAGTACTTC.

In its sample, this clonotype was seen many times. The chain joins TRBV10-3 to TRBJ1-6; D is perhaps TRBD1 (6 bases). This CDR3 spans 21 amino acids. Germline loops: CDR1 ENHRY, CDR2 SYGVKD. V gave up 2 bases and J gave up 3 bases, with 26 bases separating them. The CDR3 region has the DNA TGTGCCATCAGTGAGGACCACACAGGGAAGAGGCGGGATTTCTATAATTCACCCCTCCACTTT. The encoded protein is CAISEDHTGKRRDFYNSPLHF.

J is TRBJ2-5 and V is TRBV4-2, with 7 bases lining up with TRBD2. After removal of 0 bases from V and 5 bases from J, the junction contained 15 bases not matched to a gene. The germline V gene has CDR1 LGHNA and CDR2 YNFKEQ. The CDR3 length is 18 residues. CDR3 in amino acids: CASSQDLAGRGYGETQYF. CDR3 bases: TGTGCCAGCAGCCAAGATCTGGCGGGGAGGGGATATGGGGAGACCCAGTACTTC.

This clonotype was observed at least ten times. This sequence joins TRBV10-3 and TRBJ2-5; D gene unclear. Germline V lookup: CDR1 ENHRY, CDR2 SYGVKD. This CDR3 contains 13 residues. V was cut by 2 bases and J by 2 bases, with 6 bases left in between. The CDR3 loop reads CAISEGYQETQYF. The CDR3 nucleotides read TGTGCCATCAGTGAGGGCTATCAAGAGACCCAGTACTTC.

The V gene is TRBV28, the J gene TRBJ2-1; D is perhaps TRBD2 (7 bases). Germline assignment: CDR1 MDHEN and CDR2 SYDVKM. V was cut by 8 bases and J by 10 bases, with 21 bases left in between. This CDR3 comprises 14 residues. The CDR3 sequence is CASRSAGAGAEQFF. The CDR3 nucleotides are TGTGCCAGCCGTTCTGCGGGGGCCGGGGCGGAGCAGTTCTTC. Together with reference TRBV28 and TRBJ2-1, the CDR3 gives the full variable domain: DVKVTQSSRYLVKRTGEKVFLECVQDMDHENMFWYRQDPGLGLRLIYFSYDVKMKEKGDIPEGYSVSREKKERFSLILESASTNQTSMYLCASRSAGAGAEQFFGPGTRLTVL.

This clonotype was detected only a few times. The rearrangement uses TRBV4-2 and TRBJ1-1, with D unclear. The V end was cut by 0 bases, the J end by 2 bases, with 10 bases between. From germline, CDR1 is LGHNA and CDR2 YNFKEQ. The CDR3 runs to 15 residues. DNA for the CDR3: TGTGCCAGCAGCCAAGATCTCGCGGTTAACACTGAAGCTTTCTTT. As protein: CASSQDLAVNTEAFF.

This clonotype occurred many times. The V and J genes are TRBV7-6 and TRBJ2-5; possibly TRBD1 for D (5 bases). V dropped 4 bases and J dropped 2 bases, with 17 bases sitting between them. CDR3 length: 16 residues. Germline CDR1 and CDR2: SGHVS and FNYEAQ. The CDR3 sequence is CASSSVWRQQQETQYF. The DNA for the CDR3 is TGTGCCAGCAGCTCCGTTTGGAGACAGCAACAAGAGACCCAGTACTTC. Looking up the rest from reference TRBV7-6 and TRBJ2-5 gives the full variable domain: GAGVSQSPRYKVTKRGQDVALRCDPISGHVSLYWYRQALGQGPEFLTYFNYEAQQDKSGLPNDRFSAERPEGSISTLTIQRTEQRDSAMYRCASSSVWRQQQETQYFGPGTRLLVL.

V usage is TRBV16 and J usage is TRBJ1-4; 7 bases are a match to TRBD1. This CDR3 region has 16 residues. The germline gives CDR1 KGHSY, CDR2 FQNENV. J was trimmed by 0 bases and V by 4 bases; bases with no gene match: 5. The DNA of the CDR3 is TGTGCCAGCAGCCTGGGACAGCCAGCAACTAATGAAAAACTGTTTTTT. Translated, it gives CASSLGQPATNEKLFF.